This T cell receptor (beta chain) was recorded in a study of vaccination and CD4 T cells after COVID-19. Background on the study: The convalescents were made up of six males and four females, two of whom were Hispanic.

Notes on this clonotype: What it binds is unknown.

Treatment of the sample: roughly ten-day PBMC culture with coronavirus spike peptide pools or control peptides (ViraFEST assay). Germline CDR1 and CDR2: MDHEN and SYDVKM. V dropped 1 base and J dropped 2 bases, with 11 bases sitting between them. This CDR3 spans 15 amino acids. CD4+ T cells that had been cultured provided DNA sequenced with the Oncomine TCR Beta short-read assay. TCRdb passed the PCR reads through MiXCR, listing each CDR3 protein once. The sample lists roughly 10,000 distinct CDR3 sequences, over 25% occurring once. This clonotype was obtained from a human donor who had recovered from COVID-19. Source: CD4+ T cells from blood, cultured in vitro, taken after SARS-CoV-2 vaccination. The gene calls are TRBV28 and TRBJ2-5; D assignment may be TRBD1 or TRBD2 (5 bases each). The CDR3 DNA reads TGTGCCAGCAGTTTATTCGGGACCACACAAGAGACCCAGTACTTC. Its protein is CASSLFGTTQETQYF.